This TCR beta chain emerged from a study of blood T cells in healthy people across ages. For the study at large: In model experiments, template switching was able to capture about one barcoded beta molecule for every two T cells that were present. General study points: Significant beta diversity loss was already apparent by age about 39, declining roughly linearly.

Concerning this clonotype itself: Its antigen is still unknown.

A second 7 to 11 cycle PCR used barcoded and J-beta primers. A minimum of 2.5 million CDR3-containing paired-end reads was obtained for each sample. MiXCR, run by TCRdb on the 5' RACE reads, gives a single entry per CDR3 protein. The sample yields about 290,000 distinct CDR3 sequences, around 29% seen once. The CDR3 has 13 amino acids. Trimming took 6 bases from V and 4 from J, leaving 13 bases between them. Germline V gene sequence: CDR1 SGHRS, CDR2 YFSETQ. Sample: blood. The chain links TRBV5-1 to TRBJ2-5, with D perhaps matching TRBD2 (5 bases). This TCR derives from a woman in her 70s in good health. This chain's CDR3 is CASTASLGETQYF. CDR3 bases: TGCGCCAGCACGGCTAGCCTGGGAGAGACCCAGTACTTC. The complete variable domain, with remaining parts taken from reference TRBV5-1 and TRBJ2-5, reads KAGVTQTPRYLIKTRGQQVTLSCSPISGHRSVSWYQQTPGQGLQFLFEYFSETQRNKGNFPGRFSGRQFSNSRSEMNVSTLELGDSALYLCASTASLGETQYFGPGTRLLVL.